These 9 T cell receptor beta chains were all obtained from the same sample, sequenced in a study of blood T cells in healthy people across ages. A second PCR of 7 to 11 cycles used a sample-barcoded 5' primer and a J-beta primer mix. TCRdb reprocessed the 5' RACE reads with MiXCR, giving one entry per CDR3 protein. The table lists hundreds of thousands of distinct CDR3 sequences, around 36% of them singletons. The specimen sequenced was blood. These TCRs come from a man younger than 35 in good health.

This chain uses TRBV10-3 with TRBJ2-7; maybe TRBD2 (6 bases). Germline V gene data show CDR1 as ENHRY and CDR2 as SYGVKD. The CDR3 is 15 residues long. Trimming took off 5 bases at V and 5 bases at J, with 19 bases between the two ends. This CDR3 reads CAISPLGEEADEQYF. The CDR3 DNA sequence: TGTGCCATCAGTCCTCTAGGGGAGGAGGCGGACGAGCAGTACTTC.

There are many counts of this clonotype. The chain joins TRBV28 to TRBJ2-4, with no clear D. Trimming pared 5 bases from V and 13 bases from J, leaving 18 bases between. This CDR3 is built from 13 residues. Germline V gene data show CDR1 as MDHEN and CDR2 as SYDVKM. In nucleotides, the CDR3 is TGTGCCAGCAGTCCCGCCCCTGATGAAACCCAGTACTTC. Protein: CASSPAPDETQYF. The whole variable domain, remainder taken from reference TRBV28 and TRBJ2-4, is DVKVTQSSRYLVKRTGEKVFLECVQDMDHENMFWYRQDPGLGLRLIYFSYDVKMKEKGDIPEGYSVSREKKERFSLILESASTNQTSMYLCASSPAPDETQYFGAGTRLSVL.

This clonotype was counted many times. The J gene is TRBJ1-2, the V gene TRBV7-2; D unclear. The CDR3 contains 12 residues. The germline V gene has CDR1 SGHTA and CDR2 FQGNSA. V gave up 3 bases and J gave up 8 bases, with 10 bases separating them. The CDR3 DNA reads as TGTGCCAGCAGCTTCCTCGGAAGGGGCTACACCTTC. It is translated as CASSFLGRGYTF.

This clonotype came up a few times. The chain joins TRBV14 to TRBJ2-5; 8 positions match TRBD1. The germline V gene encodes CDR1 SGHDN and CDR2 FVKESK. The J segment lost 4 bases and the V segment lost 4 bases, leaving 8 bases of the junction unmatched. The CDR3 spans 15 residues. The CDR3 loop is CASSRYRGERETQYF. In DNA, the CDR3 is TGTGCCAGCAGCCGTTACAGGGGGGAGAGAGAGACCCAGTACTTC. Full variable domain (missing parts from reference TRBV14 and TRBJ2-5): EAGVTQFPSHSVIEKGQTVTLRCDPISGHDNLYWYRRVMGKEIKFLLHFVKESKQDESGMPNNRFLAERTGGTYSTLKVQPAELEDSGVYFCASSRYRGERETQYFGPGTRLLVL.

This clonotype was counted many times. The V call is TRBV5-1, the J call TRBJ2-1, with D perhaps assigned TRBD1 or TRBD2 (5 bases each). Germline V gene sequence: CDR1 SGHRS, CDR2 YFSETQ. Trimming pared 0 bases from V and 15 bases from J, leaving 10 bases between. This CDR3 is 11 amino acids long. The chain's CDR3 is CASSLVGVLFF. The CDR3 DNA sequence: TGCGCCAGCAGCTTGGTGGGGGTACTGTTCTTC. Looking up the rest from reference TRBV5-1 and TRBJ2-1 gives the full variable domain: KAGVTQTPRYLIKTRGQQVTLSCSPISGHRSVSWYQQTPGQGLQFLFEYFSETQRNKGNFPGRFSGRQFSNSRSEMNVSTLELGDSALYLCASSLVGVLFFGPGTRLTVL.

This clonotype was detected a few times. This sequence joins TRBV7-9 and TRBJ2-4; D is undetermined. In germline, CDR1 is SEHNR, CDR2 FQNEAQ (reference sequence). This CDR3 has 15 amino acids. Trimming pared 5 bases from V and 2 bases from J, leaving 13 bases between. The DNA of the CDR3 is TGTGCCAGCAGCCCAACCGGCGACACCAAAAACATTCAGTACTTC. Protein: CASSPTGDTKNIQYF.

The chain combines TRBV4-2 with TRBJ2-2, with a tentative D call TRBD2 (6 bases). This CDR3 has 17 amino acids. Germline CDR1 is LGHNA and CDR2 is YNFKEQ. The V end was cut by 1 base, the J end by 0 bases, with 12 bases between. CDR3 amino acids: CASSQGLGLSNTGELFF. DNA for the CDR3: TGTGCCAGCAGCCAAGGACTAGGCCTATCGAACACCGGGGAGCTGTTTTTT.

With regard to this clonotype: A much larger clone lies one base from this, so it may be a read error. The chain combines TRBV9 with TRBJ2-1; D remains unclear. The assigned J gene may be wrong: the sequence end matches TRBJ2-7 better. This CDR3 region has 14 residues. From germline, CDR1 is SGDLS and CDR2 YYNGEE. The CDR3 loop reads CASSPRFFYNEQYF. DNA for the CDR3: TGTGCCAGCAGCCCCCGTTTTTTCTACAATGAGCAGTACTTC.

On this clonotype: Germline is not matched at one junction end, which may reflect a read error. The V call is TRBV5-6, the J call TRBJ1-5, with D uncertain. The CDR3 runs to 15 residues. Germline CDR1 is SGHDT and CDR2 is YYEEEE. CDR3 in DNA: TGTGCCAGCAGCTTGGTGGGCGAAAGCAAGCAGCCCCAGCATTTT. Translating it yields CASSLVGESKQPQHF.